The present entry profiles one TCR beta chain with its context. As processed by the authors: Scientists estimated how many nucleated cells there were by amplifying reference gene primers. Profiled with immunoSEQ multiplex PCR; TCRdb holds only in-frame clones, not every one. Clone size and the V and J calls come from that table; the DNA yielded D and trimming. The data show about 70,000 clones, approximately 86% seen once. The data are from a study of blood T cell repertoires in COVID-19. The overall study: Material from acute and convalescent COVID-19 was sourced from the United States, Italy and Spain. Sources were T cells, B-cell-depleted T cells, or PBMCs; the material itself was cDNA or gDNA.

CDR1 SGHTA and CDR2 FQGNSA come from the germline V gene. Trimming pared 4 bases from V and 3 bases from J, leaving 13 bases between. The CDR3 totals 15 residues. The chain uses TRBV7-2 and TRBJ1-5; possibly TRBD1 for D (6 bases). The sample comprised peripheral blood. The clonotype was recovered from a human donor in a cohort sampled during active COVID-19. CDR3 coding DNA: TGTGCCAGCAGCTCTAGGGGGGGTCTCAATCAGCCCCAGCATTTT. Translation: CASSSRGGLNQPQHF.